The 15 T cell receptor beta chains presented below share a single source sample, sequenced in a study of monozygotic twins with inflammatory bowel disease (dated by TCRdb to the late 2010s). The library was obtained by 5' RACE. Sequencing instrument: Illumina HiSeq 2500. One entry per CDR3 protein sequence results from the TCRdb reprocessing of the reads, with DNA left out. The sample table records 140,000 to 150,000 distinct CDR3 sequences. 0.95% to 1.5% of the sample belongs to the ten largest clones. The sample consisted of blood. These receptors were obtained from a human donor with ulcerative colitis or Crohn's disease, or a healthy co-twin of an affected twin (not recorded which).

The chain joins TRBV24-1 to TRBJ2-1. Germline loops: CDR1 KGHDR, CDR2 SFDVKD. This CDR3 region has 16 residues. The CDR3 spells CATSDSTEIRYNEQFF.

The V gene is TRBV5-1, the J gene TRBJ2-1; TCRdb designates TRBD2, a call that cannot be tested without DNA. The CDR3 has 16 amino acids. CDR1 is SGHRS, CDR2 YFSETQ, per germline. Here the CDR3 reads CASSHTSGGFYNEQFF.

The rearrangement uses TRBV7-9 and TRBJ1-1. Per germline, CDR1 SEHNR and CDR2 FQNEAQ (reference sequence). The CDR3 has 14 amino acids. This chain's CDR3 is CASSKRSMNTEAFF.

The genes are TRBV29-1 and TRBJ2-7; TCRdb proposes TRBD1, but this gene call is untestable without DNA. This CDR3 spans 14 amino acids. Germline V CDR1 and CDR2: SQVTM, ANQGSEA. CDR3 loop: CSVDRGQGTHEQYF.

This chain joins TRBV5-1 and TRBJ2-7. This CDR3 has 13 amino acids. The V gene's germline CDR1 is SGHRS and CDR2 YFSETQ. Here the CDR3 reads CASSLDSPYEQYF.

The chain combines TRBV7-2 with TRBJ2-2. Germline lookup yields CDR1 SGHTA and CDR2 FQGNSA. CDR3 size: 14 residues. CDR3 loop: CASSFDSNTGELFF.

The chain couples TRBV4-1 to TRBJ2-7. The germline V gene encodes CDR1 MGHRA and CDR2 YSYEKL. This CDR3 contains 15 residues. The CDR3 loop is CASSPSGISSYEQYF.

V is TRBV28 and J is TRBJ2-1; the TCRdb D gene call, TRBD2, has no DNA to confirm it. The CDR3 is 17 amino acids. Germline assignment: CDR1 MDHEN and CDR2 SYDVKM. The CDR3 loop reads CASSPVLGGRGVDEQFF. Drawing the rest from reference TRBV28 and TRBJ2-1, the complete variable domain is DVKVTQSSRYLVKRTGEKVFLECVQDMDHENMFWYRQDPGLGLRLIYFSYDVKMKEKGDIPEGYSVSREKKERFSLILESASTNQTSMYLCASSPVLGGRGVDEQFFGPGTRLTVL.

The chain joins TRBV11-2 to TRBJ2-7. The CDR3 extends over 12 amino acids. Germline assignment: CDR1 SGHAT and CDR2 FQNNGV. CDR3 region: CASSLGVAEQYF.

The chain couples TRBV5-1 to TRBJ2-1; TCRdb picks TRBD2, but there is no DNA to check that call. CDR1 is SGHRS, CDR2 YFSETQ, per germline. This CDR3 has 17 amino acids. CDR3 residues: CASSLLASGLSYNEQFF.

The V and J genes are TRBV2 and TRBJ1-5. Germline V lookup: CDR1 SNHLY, CDR2 FYNNEI. This CDR3 has 14 amino acids. The CDR3 sequence is CASSKTGPNQPQHF.

The V and J genes are TRBV28 and TRBJ2-7; TCRdb's D gene call, TRBD1, goes unchecked for lack of DNA. Germline V lookup: CDR1 MDHEN, CDR2 SYDVKM. This CDR3 has 13 amino acids. Here the CDR3 reads CASGSPGFYEQYF. Full variable domain (rest looked up from reference TRBV28 and TRBJ2-7): DVKVTQSSRYLVKRTGEKVFLECVQDMDHENMFWYRQDPGLGLRLIYFSYDVKMKEKGDIPEGYSVSREKKERFSLILESASTNQTSMYLCASGSPGFYEQYFGPGTRLTVT.

The gene calls are TRBV30 and TRBJ1-1; TCRdb proposes TRBD1, but this gene call is untestable without DNA. The CDR3 consists of 12 residues. Germline V gene lookup returns CDR1 GTSNPN and CDR2 SVGIG (reference sequence). The CDR3 sequence is CAWSVTLAQAFF.

CDR3 sequence: CASSLGGRAADLTDTQYF. The chain employs TRBV7-8 and TRBJ2-3; TCRdb indicates TRBD2, and absent DNA this call remains unverified. Germline CDR1 is SGHVS and CDR2 is FQNEAQ. This CDR3 region has 18 residues. The complete variable domain, with remaining parts taken from reference TRBV7-8 and TRBJ2-3, reads GAGVSQSPRYKVAKRGQDVALRCDPISGHVSLFWYQQALGQGPEFLTYFQNEAQLDKSGLPSDRFFAERPEGSVSTLKIQRTQQEDSAVYLCASSLGGRAADLTDTQYFGPGTRLTVL.

The chain recombines TRBV11-2 with TRBJ2-3; without DNA, the TCRdb call of TRBD1 cannot be checked. CDR3 length equals 18 residues. Germline loops: CDR1 SGHAT, CDR2 FQNNGV. CDR3 in amino acids: CASSTHIPDRGKTDTQYF.